This T cell receptor beta chain stems from a study of cytomegalovirus exposure and HLA in healthy donors. For the study at large: Most donors, around 81% of some 400 genotyped, fell in the Caucasian-associated ancestry cluster. Study outcomes and limitations: In a later analysis, most CMV-associated TCR beta chains appeared HLA-restricted. Reports credit the classifier with highly specific, highly sensitive diagnosis of cytomegalovirus status. Earlier analysis yielded a pattern in which most TCR beta V segments were productive about 90% or about 30% of the time.

Germline CDR1 is MNHNS and CDR2 is SASEGT. The CDR3 covers 20 residues. J lost 2 bases, V lost 0 bases, and 13 bases had no gene match. A word on this clone: Its antigen is currently unknown.

The primer mix had 60 Vbeta and 13 Jbeta primers. Data came from immunoSEQ multiplex PCR; TCRdb stores just in-frame clones and leaves some out. Of 90,000 or so clones in the sample, around 82% were seen once. The receptor was derived from a man aged 30-40 years in good health and CMV-seropositive. The V gene is TRBV6-1, the J gene TRBJ1-5; 10 positions match TRBD1. The specimen sequenced was PBMCs. The CDR3 reads CASSEALGGTGVFGNQPQHF. CDR3 DNA: TGTGCCAGCAGTGAAGCCCTGGGCGGGACAGGGGTATTTGGCAATCAGCCCCAGCATTTT.